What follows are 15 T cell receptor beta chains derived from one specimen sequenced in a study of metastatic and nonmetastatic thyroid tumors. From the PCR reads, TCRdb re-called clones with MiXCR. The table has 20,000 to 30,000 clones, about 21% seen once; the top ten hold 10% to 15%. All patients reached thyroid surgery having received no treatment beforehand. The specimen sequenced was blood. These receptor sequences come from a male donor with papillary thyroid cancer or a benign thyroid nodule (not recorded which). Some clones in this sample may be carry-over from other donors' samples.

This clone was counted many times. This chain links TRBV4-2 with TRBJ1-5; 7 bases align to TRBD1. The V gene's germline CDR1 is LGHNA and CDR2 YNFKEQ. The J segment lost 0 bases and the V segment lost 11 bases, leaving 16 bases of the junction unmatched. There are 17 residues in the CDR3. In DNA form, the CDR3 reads TGTGCCGGCCTAGACATGGGACAGATTTATAGCAATCAGCCCCAGCATTTT. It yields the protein CAGLDMGQIYSNQPQHF.

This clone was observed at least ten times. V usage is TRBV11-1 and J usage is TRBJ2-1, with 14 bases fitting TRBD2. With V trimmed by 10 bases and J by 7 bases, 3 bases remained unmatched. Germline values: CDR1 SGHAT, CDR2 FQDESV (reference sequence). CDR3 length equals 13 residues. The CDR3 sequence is CATGTSGRNEQFF. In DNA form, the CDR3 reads TGTGCCACCGGGACTAGCGGGAGAAATGAGCAGTTCTTC. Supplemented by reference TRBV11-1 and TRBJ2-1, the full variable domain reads EAEVAQSPRYKITEKSQAVAFWCDPISGHATLYWYRQILGQGPELLVQFQDESVVDDSQLPKDRFSAERLKGVDSTLKIQPAELGDSAMYLCATGTSGRNEQFFGPGTRLTVL.

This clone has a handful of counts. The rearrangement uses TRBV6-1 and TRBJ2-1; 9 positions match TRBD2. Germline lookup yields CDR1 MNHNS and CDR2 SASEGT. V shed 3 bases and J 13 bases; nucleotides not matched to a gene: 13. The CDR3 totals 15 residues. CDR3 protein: CASSEPSGNRNYQFF. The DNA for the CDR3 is TGTGCCAGCAGTGAGCCTAGCGGGAATAGGAATTATCAGTTCTTC.

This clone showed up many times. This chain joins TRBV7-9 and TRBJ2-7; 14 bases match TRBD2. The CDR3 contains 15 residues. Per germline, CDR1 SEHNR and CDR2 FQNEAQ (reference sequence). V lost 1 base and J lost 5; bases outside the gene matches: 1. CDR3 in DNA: TGTGCCAGCAGCTTAGAGGGACTAGCGGGAGACGAGCAGTACTTC. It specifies CASSLEGLAGDEQYF.

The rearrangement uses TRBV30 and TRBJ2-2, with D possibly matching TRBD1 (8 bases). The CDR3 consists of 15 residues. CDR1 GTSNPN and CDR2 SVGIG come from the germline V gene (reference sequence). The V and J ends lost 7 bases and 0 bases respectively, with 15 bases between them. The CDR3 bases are TGTGCCTTGAACAGGGGGGGATCGAACACCGGGGAGCTGTTTTTT. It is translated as CALNRGGSNTGELFF.

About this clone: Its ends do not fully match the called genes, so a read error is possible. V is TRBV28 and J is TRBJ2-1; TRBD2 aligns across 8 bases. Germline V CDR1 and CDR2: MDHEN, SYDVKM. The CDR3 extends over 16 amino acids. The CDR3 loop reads CVSSLSLEIAGNEQFF. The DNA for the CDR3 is TGTGTCAGCAGTTTATCCCTAGAAATAGCGGGGAATGAGCAGTTCTTC.

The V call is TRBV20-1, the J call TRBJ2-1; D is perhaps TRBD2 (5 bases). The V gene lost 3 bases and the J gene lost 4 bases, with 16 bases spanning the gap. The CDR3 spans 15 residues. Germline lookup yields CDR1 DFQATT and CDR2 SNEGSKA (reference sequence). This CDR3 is CSAREVPARYNEQFF. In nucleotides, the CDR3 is TGCAGTGCTAGGGAGGTCCCGGCAAGGTACAATGAGCAGTTCTTC.

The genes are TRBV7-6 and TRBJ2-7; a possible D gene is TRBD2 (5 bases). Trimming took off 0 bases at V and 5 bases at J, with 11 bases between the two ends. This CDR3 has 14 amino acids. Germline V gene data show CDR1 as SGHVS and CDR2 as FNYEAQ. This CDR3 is CASSLAAVGDEQYF. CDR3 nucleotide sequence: TGTGCCAGCAGCTTAGCAGCGGTAGGTGACGAGCAGTACTTC. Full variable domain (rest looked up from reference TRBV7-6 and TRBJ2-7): GAGVSQSPRYKVTKRGQDVALRCDPISGHVSLYWYRQALGQGPEFLTYFNYEAQQDKSGLPNDRFSAERPEGSISTLTIQRTEQRDSAMYRCASSLAAVGDEQYFGPGTRLTVT.

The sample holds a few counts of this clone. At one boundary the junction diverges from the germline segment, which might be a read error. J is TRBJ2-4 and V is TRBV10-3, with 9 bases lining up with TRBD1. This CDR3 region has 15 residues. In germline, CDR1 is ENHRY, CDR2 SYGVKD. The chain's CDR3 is CVISESLGTGNIKYF. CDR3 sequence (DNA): TGTGTCATCAGTGAGAGTCTGGGGACAGGGAACATTAAGTACTTC.

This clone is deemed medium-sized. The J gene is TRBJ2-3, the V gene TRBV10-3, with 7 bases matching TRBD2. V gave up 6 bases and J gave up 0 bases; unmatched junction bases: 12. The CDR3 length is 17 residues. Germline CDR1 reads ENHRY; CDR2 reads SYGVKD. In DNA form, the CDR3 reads TGTGCCATCAGACCCAAATCCCTGACTAGCAGCACAGATACGCAGTATTTT. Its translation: CAIRPKSLTSSTDTQYF.

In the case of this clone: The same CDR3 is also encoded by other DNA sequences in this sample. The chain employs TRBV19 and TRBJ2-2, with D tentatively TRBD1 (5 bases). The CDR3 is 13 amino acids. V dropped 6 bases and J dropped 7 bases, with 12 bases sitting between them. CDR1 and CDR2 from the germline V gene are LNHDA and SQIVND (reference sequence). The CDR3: CASSIQGNGELFF. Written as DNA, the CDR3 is TGTGCCAGTAGCATCCAGGGTAACGGGGAGCTGTTTTTT.

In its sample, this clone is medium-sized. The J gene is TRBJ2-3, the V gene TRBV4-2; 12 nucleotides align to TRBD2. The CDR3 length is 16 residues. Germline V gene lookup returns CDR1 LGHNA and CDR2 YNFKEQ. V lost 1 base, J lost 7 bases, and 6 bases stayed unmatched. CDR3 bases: TGTGCCAGCAGCCAAGTGACTAGCGGGAGTCGGAATACGCAGTATTTT. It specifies CASSQVTSGSRNTQYF.

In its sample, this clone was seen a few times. The CDR3 reads CANQSTGNTEAFF. The CDR3 coding sequence is TGTGCCAACCAGAGCACTGGGAACACTGAAGCTTTCTTT. The rearrangement uses TRBV6-1 and TRBJ1-1; D is undetermined. Germline V gene sequence: CDR1 MNHNS, CDR2 SASEGT. The V gene lost 10 bases and the J gene lost 1 base, with 13 bases spanning the gap. The CDR3 length is 13 residues.

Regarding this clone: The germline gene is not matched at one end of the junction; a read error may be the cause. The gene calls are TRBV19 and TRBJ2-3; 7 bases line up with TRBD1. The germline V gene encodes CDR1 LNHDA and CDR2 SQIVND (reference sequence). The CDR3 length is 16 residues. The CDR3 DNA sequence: TGTGCCAGTAGCAACCCCAGGGGGAGAGACAGAGATTCGCAGTATTTT. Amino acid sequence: CASSNPRGRDRDSQYF.

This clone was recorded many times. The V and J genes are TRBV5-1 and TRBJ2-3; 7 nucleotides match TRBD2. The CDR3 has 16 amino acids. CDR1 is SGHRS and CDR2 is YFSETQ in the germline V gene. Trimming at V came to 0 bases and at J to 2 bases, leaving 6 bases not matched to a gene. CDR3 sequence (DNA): TGCGCCAGCAGCTTGGTATCGCGGGAGTTCACAGATACGCAGTATTTT. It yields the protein CASSLVSREFTDTQYF.